These 18 T cell receptor beta chains originate from one sample sequenced in a study of T cell responses to AZD1222 COVID-19 vaccine. TCRdb keeps only in-frame clones here, not all; method: immunoSEQ multiplex PCR. The table shows approximately 180,000 clones, with 75% to 95% occurring only once. The sequences come from peripheral blood, collected on day 0 of AZD1222 vaccination. These receptors were obtained from an adult in good health.

V usage is TRBV7-9 and J usage is TRBJ1-3; D call uncertain. Germline loops: CDR1 SEHNR, CDR2 FQNEAQ (reference sequence). This CDR3 has 15 residues. With 5 bases removed from V and 0 bases from J, the gap between germline ends came to 11 bases. CDR3 DNA: TGTGCCAGCAGCCCAGACGGGATCTCTGGAAACACCATATATTTT. Translated, it gives CASSPDGISGNTIYF.

The chain joins TRBV11-2 to TRBJ1-6; the D is unclear. The CDR3 sequence is 15 residues long. Germline values: CDR1 SGHAT, CDR2 FQNNGV. V was clipped by 0 bases and J by 0 bases, with 3 bases between them. The CDR3 sequence: CASSLDPSYNSPLHF. The CDR3 region has the DNA TGTGCCAGCAGCTTAGACCCCTCCTATAATTCACCCCTCCACTTT.

The V call is TRBV11-3, the J call TRBJ2-7, with D unresolved. Germline V lookup: CDR1 SGHNT, CDR2 YENEEA. The CDR3 sequence is 15 residues long. V shed 5 bases and J shed 0 bases, with 14 bases lying between them. CDR3 bases: TGTGCCAGCAGCCCATATTCGACTGACTCCTACGAGCAGTACTTC. It encodes CASSPYSTDSYEQYF.

The genes are TRBV4-1 and TRBJ2-7; 10 positions agree with TRBD2. This CDR3 is 17 amino acids long. CDR1 is MGHRA, CDR2 YSYEKL, per germline. The V gene end was trimmed by 0 bases and the J gene end by 3 bases; junction bases not matched to a gene: 8. CDR3 bases: TGCGCCAGCAGCCAAGACTCCCTAGCGGGGGCCTACTACGAGCAGTACTTC. This codes for CASSQDSLAGAYYEQYF.

The chain is built from TRBV29-1 and TRBJ1-1; tentative D call: TRBD1 (5 bases). From germline, CDR1 is SQVTM and CDR2 ANQGSEA. This CDR3 contains 12 residues. Trimming removed 6 bases at V and 8 bases at J, with 16 bases between. CDR3: CSVSRQSGEAFF. CDR3 sequence (DNA): TGCAGCGTCTCGCGACAGTCGGGGGAAGCTTTCTTT.

This clone came up once. The chain couples TRBV9 to TRBJ2-7, with TRBD1 as a possible D gene (5 bases). The CDR3 extends over 14 amino acids. Germline V CDR1 and CDR2: SGDLS, YYNGEE. V was pared by 0 bases and J by 2 bases, with 9 bases between. CDR3 residues: CASSVDTGTYEQYF. The CDR3 coding sequence is TGTGCCAGCAGCGTAGATACAGGAACCTACGAGCAGTACTTC.

This chain links TRBV6-2 or TRBV6-3 with TRBJ1-1; D possibly corresponds to TRBD1 (5 bases). The V end was cut by 5 bases, the J end by 0 bases, with 16 bases between. The CDR3 is 16 amino acids. Germline V gene sequence: CDR1 MNHEY, CDR2 SVGEGT. CDR3 nucleotides: TGTGCCAGCAGTCCCTCGGACACAAGAATGAACACTGAAGCTTTCTTT. This codes for CASSPSDTRMNTEAFF.

The chain uses TRBV19 and TRBJ2-7; TRBD1 or TRBD2 may be the D gene (7 bases each). The CDR3 consists of 14 residues. With 3 bases removed from V and 3 bases from J, the gap between germline ends came to 12 bases. Germline CDR1 LNHDA, CDR2 SQIVND (reference sequence). CDR3 region: CASSMQGGIYEQYF. The CDR3 DNA follows: TGTGCCAGTAGTATGCAGGGGGGGATCTACGAGCAGTACTTC.

CDR3 protein: CASTTAAQLIYF. The CDR3 coding sequence is TGTGCCAGTACCACGGCGGCTCAGCTTATCTATTTT. The genes are TRBV19 and TRBJ2-3; D unresolved. This CDR3 spans 12 amino acids. Looked up from germline, CDR1 is LNHDA and CDR2 is SQIVND (reference sequence). Trimming stripped 7 bases from V and 15 bases from J, with 20 bases between.

In its sample, this clone was seen once. The chain carries TRBV11-2 and TRBJ2-7, with TRBD1 matching 9 bases. The CDR3 totals 16 residues. Germline CDR1 is SGHAT and CDR2 is FQNNGV. V shed 7 bases, J shed 5 bases, and the junction held 15 bases outside the gene matches. CDR3 amino acids: CASTTSLVQGAHEQYF. The CDR3 DNA reads as TGTGCCAGCACCACCTCCCTGGTACAGGGGGCCCACGAGCAGTACTTC.

The chain couples TRBV7-9 to TRBJ1-1, with D uncertain. Trimming removed 2 bases from V and 1 base from J, with 8 bases in between. CDR3 length equals 14 residues. CDR1 is SEHNR, CDR2 FQNEAQ, per germline (reference sequence). In nucleotides, the CDR3 is TGTGCCAGCAGCTTAATCGGGCGGAACACTGAAGCTTTCTTT. It specifies CASSLIGRNTEAFF. The full variable domain, rest sourced from reference TRBV7-9 and TRBJ1-1, is DTGVSQNPRHKITKRGQNVTFRCDPISEHNRLYWYRQTLGQGPEFLTYFQNEAQLEKSRLLSDRFSAERPKGSFSTLEIQRTEQGDSAMYLCASSLIGRNTEAFFGQGTRLTVV.

The chain recombines TRBV7-8 with TRBJ2-7; D not certain. The length of the CDR3 is 14 residues. In germline, CDR1 is SGHVS, CDR2 FQNEAQ. Trimming removed 1 base at V and 2 bases at J, with 9 bases between. The CDR3 spells CASSLGTYTYEQYF. The DNA of the CDR3 is TGTGCCAGCAGCTTAGGGACGTACACCTACGAGCAGTACTTC. Based on the CDR3 plus reference TRBV7-8 and TRBJ2-7, the full variable domain is GAGVSQSPRYKVAKRGQDVALRCDPISGHVSLFWYQQALGQGPEFLTYFQNEAQLDKSGLPSDRFFAERPEGSVSTLKIQRTQQEDSAVYLCASSLGTYTYEQYFGPGTRLTVT.

V usage is TRBV3-1 (or the pseudogene TRBV3-2) and J usage is TRBJ1-2; TRBD1 matches at 8 bases. CDR1 and CDR2 from the germline V gene are LGHDT and YNNKEL (reference sequence). CDR3 size: 14 residues. V gave up 0 bases and J gave up 8 bases; unmatched junction bases: 5. In nucleotides, the CDR3 is TGTGCCAGCAGCCAAGAAGACAGGGGTGGCGGCTACACCTTC. As protein: CASSQEDRGGGYTF.

V usage is TRBV5-4 and J usage is TRBJ1-4; 7 nucleotides agree with TRBD1. From germline, CDR1 is SGHNT and CDR2 YYREEE (reference sequence). This CDR3 contains 17 residues. The J segment lost 2 bases and the V segment lost 4 bases, leaving 11 bases of the junction unmatched. The CDR3 region has the DNA TGTGCCAGCAGCCAGGGGAGCAGGGGGACCACTAATGAAAAACTGTTTTTT. This encodes CASSQGSRGTTNEKLFF.

The chain couples TRBV12-3 or TRBV12-4 to TRBJ1-4; D is uncertain. Trimming left V 10 bases short and J 2 bases short, with 5 bases between. The CDR3 contains 11 residues. CDR3 nucleotide sequence: TGTGCCACCCTGACTAATGAAAAACTGTTTTTT. It encodes CATLTNEKLFF.

This clone was detected once. This chain joins TRBV7-9 and TRBJ1-1; D is possibly TRBD1 (5 bases). V was pared by 7 bases and J by 1 base, with 19 bases between. Per germline, CDR1 SEHNR and CDR2 FQNEAQ (reference sequence). The CDR3 spans 16 residues. DNA of the CDR3: TGTGCCAGCACCCTCCGGGGGGAGGTGCGGAACACTGAAGCTTTCTTT. It translates to CASTLRGEVRNTEAFF.

This clone was observed once. This sequence joins TRBV5-5 and TRBJ1-1; 7 nucleotides match TRBD1. This CDR3 spans 16 amino acids. Germline values: CDR1 SGHKS, CDR2 YYEKEE (reference sequence). Trimming cost V 2 bases and J 5 bases; bases outside gene matches: 12. The CDR3 is CASSLAARAGGTEAFF. The CDR3 nucleotides read TGTGCCAGCAGCTTAGCCGCCAGGGCAGGGGGTACTGAAGCTTTCTTT.

V and J are TRBV25-1 and TRBJ1-1, with TRBD1 identical over 7 bases. CDR1 is MGHDK, CDR2 SYGVNS, per germline. This CDR3 has 11 residues. V was clipped by 5 bases and J by 11 bases; unmatched bases: 5. The CDR3 nucleotides are TGTGCCAGCAGTAGACAGGGTGGGGCTTTCTTT. Translated, it gives CASSRQGGAFF. Complete variable domain (other parts from reference TRBV25-1 and TRBJ1-1): EADIYQTPRYLVIGTGKKITLECSQTMGHDKMYWYQQDPGMELHLIHYSYGVNSTEKGDLSSESTVSRIRTEHFPLTLESARPSHTSQYLCASSRQGGAFFGQGTRLTVV.